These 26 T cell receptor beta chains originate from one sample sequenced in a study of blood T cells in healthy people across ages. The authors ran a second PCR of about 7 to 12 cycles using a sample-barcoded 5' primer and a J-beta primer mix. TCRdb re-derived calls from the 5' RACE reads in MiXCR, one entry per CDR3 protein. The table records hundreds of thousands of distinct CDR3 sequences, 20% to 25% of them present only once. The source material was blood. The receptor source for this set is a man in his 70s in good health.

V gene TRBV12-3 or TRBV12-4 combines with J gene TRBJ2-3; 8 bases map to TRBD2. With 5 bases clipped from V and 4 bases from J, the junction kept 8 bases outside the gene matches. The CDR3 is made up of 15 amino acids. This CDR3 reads CASSRPGGHADTQYF. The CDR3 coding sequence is TGTGCCAGCAGTCGTCCGGGGGGGCACGCAGATACGCAGTATTTT.

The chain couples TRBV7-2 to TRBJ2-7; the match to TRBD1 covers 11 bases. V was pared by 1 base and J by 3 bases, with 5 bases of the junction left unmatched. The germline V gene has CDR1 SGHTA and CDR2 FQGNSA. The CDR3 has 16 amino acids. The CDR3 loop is CASSLVSGTGGYEQYF. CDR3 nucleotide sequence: TGTGCCAGCAGCTTAGTAAGTGGGACAGGGGGCTACGAGCAGTACTTC.

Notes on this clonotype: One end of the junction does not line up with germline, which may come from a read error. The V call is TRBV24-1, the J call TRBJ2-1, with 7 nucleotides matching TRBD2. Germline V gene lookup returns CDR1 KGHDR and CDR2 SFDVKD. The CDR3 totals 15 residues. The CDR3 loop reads CATSDYGLDYNEQFF. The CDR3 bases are TGTGCCACCAGCGATTACGGACTAGATTACAATGAGCAGTTCTTC.

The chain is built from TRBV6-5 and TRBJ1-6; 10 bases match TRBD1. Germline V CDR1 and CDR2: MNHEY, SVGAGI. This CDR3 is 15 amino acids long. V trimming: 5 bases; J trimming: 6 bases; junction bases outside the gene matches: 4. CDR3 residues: CASSAGTGVNSPLHF. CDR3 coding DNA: TGTGCCAGCAGTGCCGGGACAGGGGTTAATTCACCCCTCCACTTT.

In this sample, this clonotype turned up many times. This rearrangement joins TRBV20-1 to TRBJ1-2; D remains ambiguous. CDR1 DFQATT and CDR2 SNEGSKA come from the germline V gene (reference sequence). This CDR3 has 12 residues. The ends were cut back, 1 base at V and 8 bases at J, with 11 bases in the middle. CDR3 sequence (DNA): TGCAGTGCTAGAGCTCAGGCTCTAGGCTACACCTTC. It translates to CSARAQALGYTF.

CDR3 protein: CASSLEGAVPQETQYF. The DNA for the CDR3 is TGCGCCAGCAGCTTAGAGGGAGCGGTCCCACAAGAGACCCAGTACTTC. This sequence joins TRBV5-1 and TRBJ2-5, with D maybe TRBD2 (5 bases). CDR1 is SGHRS, CDR2 YFSETQ, per germline. The CDR3 runs to 16 residues. V was pared by 2 bases and J by 2 bases, with 16 bases between.

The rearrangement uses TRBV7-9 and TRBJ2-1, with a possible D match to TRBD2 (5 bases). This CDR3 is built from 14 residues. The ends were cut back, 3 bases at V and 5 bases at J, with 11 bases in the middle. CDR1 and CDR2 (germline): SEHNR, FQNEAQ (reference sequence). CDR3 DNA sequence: TGTGCCAGCAGCTTGCTTTGGACTGACAATGAGCAGTTCTTC. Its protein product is CASSLLWTDNEQFF.

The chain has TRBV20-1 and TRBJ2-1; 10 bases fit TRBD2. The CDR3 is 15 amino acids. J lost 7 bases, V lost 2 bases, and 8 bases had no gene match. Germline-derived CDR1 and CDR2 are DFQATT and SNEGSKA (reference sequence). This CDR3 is CSARLPGLASNEQFF. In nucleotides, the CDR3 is TGCAGTGCTAGACTCCCGGGACTAGCGTCTAATGAGCAGTTCTTC.

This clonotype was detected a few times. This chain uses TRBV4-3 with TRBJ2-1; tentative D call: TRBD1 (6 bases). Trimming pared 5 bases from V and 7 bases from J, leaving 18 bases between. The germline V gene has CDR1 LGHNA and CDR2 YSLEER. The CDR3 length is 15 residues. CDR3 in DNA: TGCGCCAGCAGCTCCTCCGCACAGGGAAGGAATGAGCAGTTCTTC. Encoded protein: CASSSSAQGRNEQFF.

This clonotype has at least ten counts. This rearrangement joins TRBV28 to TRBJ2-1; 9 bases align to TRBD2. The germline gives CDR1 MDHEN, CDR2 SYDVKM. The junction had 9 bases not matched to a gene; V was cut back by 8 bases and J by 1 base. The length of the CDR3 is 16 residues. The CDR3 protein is CASFRGRALSYNEQFF. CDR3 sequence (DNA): TGTGCCAGCTTCCGCGGGAGGGCCCTATCCTACAATGAGCAGTTCTTC.

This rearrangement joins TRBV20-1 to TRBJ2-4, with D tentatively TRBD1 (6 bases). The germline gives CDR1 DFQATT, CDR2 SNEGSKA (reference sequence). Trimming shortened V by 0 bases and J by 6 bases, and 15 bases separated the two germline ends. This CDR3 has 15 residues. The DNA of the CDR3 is TGCAGTGCTAGAGATCCACAGGGTCGAGGAAACATTCAGTACTTC. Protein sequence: CSARDPQGRGNIQYF.

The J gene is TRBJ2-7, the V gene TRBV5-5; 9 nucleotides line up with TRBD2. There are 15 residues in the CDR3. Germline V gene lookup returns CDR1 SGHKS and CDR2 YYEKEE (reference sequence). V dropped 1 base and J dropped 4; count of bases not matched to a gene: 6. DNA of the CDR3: TGTGCCAGCAGCTTGCTTGGGACTAGCAGTTACGAGCAGTACTTC. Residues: CASSLLGTSSYEQYF.

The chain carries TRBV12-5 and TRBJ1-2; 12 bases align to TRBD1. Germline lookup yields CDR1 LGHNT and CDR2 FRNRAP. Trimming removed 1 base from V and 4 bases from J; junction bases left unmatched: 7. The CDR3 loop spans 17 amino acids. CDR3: CASGLGWDRGLVYGYTF. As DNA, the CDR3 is TGTGCTAGTGGTTTGGGATGGGACAGGGGGCTGGTCTATGGCTACACCTTC.

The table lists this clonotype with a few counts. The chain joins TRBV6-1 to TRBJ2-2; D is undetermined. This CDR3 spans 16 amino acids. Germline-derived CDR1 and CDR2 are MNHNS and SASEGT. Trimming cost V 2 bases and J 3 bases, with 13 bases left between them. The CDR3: CASSESGGTDTGELFF. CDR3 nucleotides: TGTGCCAGCAGTGAATCCGGTGGAACTGACACCGGGGAGCTGTTTTTT.

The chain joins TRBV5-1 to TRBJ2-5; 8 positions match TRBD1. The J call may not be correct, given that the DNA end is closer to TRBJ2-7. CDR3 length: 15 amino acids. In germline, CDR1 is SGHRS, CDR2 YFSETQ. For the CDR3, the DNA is TGCGCCAGCAGCTCGCCCGACAGGGGATCCTACGAGCAGTACTTC. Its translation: CASSSPDRGSYEQYF.

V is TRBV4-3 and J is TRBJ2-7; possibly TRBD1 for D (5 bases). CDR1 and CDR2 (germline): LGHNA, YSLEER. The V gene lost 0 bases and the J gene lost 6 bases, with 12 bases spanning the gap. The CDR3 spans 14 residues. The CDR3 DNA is TGCGCCAGCAGCCAAGATTCCCAGGGTGGCGAGCAGTACTTC. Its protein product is CASSQDSQGGEQYF.

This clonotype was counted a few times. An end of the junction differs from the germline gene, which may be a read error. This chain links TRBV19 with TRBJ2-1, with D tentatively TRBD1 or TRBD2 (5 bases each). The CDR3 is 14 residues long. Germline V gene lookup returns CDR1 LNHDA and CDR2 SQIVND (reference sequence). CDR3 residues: CAGSSEGRGWEQFF. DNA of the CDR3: TGTGCCGGTAGTAGCGAGGGGCGAGGGTGGGAGCAGTTCTTC.

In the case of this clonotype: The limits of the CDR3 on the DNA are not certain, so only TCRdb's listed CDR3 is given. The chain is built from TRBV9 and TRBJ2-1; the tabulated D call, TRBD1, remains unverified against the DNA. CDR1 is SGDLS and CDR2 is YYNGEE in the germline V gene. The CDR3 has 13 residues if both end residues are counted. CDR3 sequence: CASSVAPGNERFF.

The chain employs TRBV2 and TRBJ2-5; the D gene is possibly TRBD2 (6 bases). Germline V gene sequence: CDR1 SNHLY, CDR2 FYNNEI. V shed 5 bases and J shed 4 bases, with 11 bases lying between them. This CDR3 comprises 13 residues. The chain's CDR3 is CASSWGGAETQYF. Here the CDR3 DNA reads TGTGCCAGCAGTTGGGGAGGAGCAGAGACCCAGTACTTC.

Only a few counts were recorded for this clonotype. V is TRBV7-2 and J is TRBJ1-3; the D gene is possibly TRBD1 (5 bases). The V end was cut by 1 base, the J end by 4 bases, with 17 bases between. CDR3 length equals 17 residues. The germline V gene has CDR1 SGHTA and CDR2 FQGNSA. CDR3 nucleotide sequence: TGTGCCAGCAGCTTAGTTGGGACTCCCAGAAGGGGAAACACCATATATTTT. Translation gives CASSLVGTPRRGNTIYF. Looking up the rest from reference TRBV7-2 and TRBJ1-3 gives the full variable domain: GAGVSQSPSNKVTEKGKDVELRCDPISGHTALYWYRQSLGQGLEFLIYFQGNSAPDKSGLPSDRFSAERTGGSVSTLTIQRTQQEDSAVYLCASSLVGTPRRGNTIYFGEGSWLTVV.

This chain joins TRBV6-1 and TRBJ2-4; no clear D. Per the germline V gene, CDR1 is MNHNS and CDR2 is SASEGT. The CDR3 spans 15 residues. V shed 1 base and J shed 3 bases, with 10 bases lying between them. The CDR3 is CASSEGAVSKNIQYF. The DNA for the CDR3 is TGTGCCAGCAGTGAAGGGGCGGTCAGCAAAAACATTCAGTACTTC.

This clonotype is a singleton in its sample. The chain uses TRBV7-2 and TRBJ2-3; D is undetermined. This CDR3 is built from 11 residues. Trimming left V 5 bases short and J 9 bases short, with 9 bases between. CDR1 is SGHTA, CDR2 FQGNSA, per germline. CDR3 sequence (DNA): TGTGCCAGCAGCGCCCCTGAGACGCAGTATTTT. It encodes CASSAPETQYF.

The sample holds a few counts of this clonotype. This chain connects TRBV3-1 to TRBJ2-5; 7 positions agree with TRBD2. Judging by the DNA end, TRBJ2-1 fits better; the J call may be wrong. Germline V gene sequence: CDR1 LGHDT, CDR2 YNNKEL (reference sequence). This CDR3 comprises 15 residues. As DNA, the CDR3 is TGTGCCAGCAGCCGGAGGGAGGGGAATTACAATGAGCAGTTCTTC. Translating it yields CASSRREGNYNEQFF.

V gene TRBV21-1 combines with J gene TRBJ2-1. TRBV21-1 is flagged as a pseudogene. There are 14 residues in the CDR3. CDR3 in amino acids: CASSLSTVWNEQFF. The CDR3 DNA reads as TGTGCCAGCAGCCTTTCAACAGTCTGGAATGAGCAGTTCTTC.

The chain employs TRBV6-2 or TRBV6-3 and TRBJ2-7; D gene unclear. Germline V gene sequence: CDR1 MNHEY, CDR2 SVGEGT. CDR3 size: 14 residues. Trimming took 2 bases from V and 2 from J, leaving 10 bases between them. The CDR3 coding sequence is TGTGCCAGCAGTTACGGTTCTGTACCCTACGAGCAGTACTTC. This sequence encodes CASSYGSVPYEQYF.

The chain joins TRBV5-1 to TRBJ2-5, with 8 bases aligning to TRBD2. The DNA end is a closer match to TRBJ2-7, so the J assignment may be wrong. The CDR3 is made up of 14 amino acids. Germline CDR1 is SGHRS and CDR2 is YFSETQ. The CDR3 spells CASSHESGSYEQYF. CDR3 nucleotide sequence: TGCGCCAGCAGCCACGAGAGCGGGAGCTACGAGCAGTACTTC.